This T cell receptor beta chain was found in a study of blood T cell repertoires in COVID-19. Study-level information: The cDNA or gDNA used as material had been derived from T cells, B-cell-depleted T cells, or PBMCs.

Libraries were prepared by immunoSEQ multiplex PCR; TCRdb keeps only in-frame clonotypes and omits some of them. The table has approximately 230,000 clones, over 75% seen once. The CDR3 runs 16 residues. V was pared by 2 bases and J by 5 bases, with 8 bases of the junction left unmatched. CDR1 and CDR2 from the germline V gene are LGHNA and YSLEER. This clonotype originated in a woman aged 40 to 55 who had recovered from COVID-19. The J gene is TRBJ2-1, the V gene TRBV4-3, with 8 nucleotides matching TRBD2. Sequences were obtained from peripheral blood. The DNA for the CDR3 is TGCGCCAGCAGCCAATGGAACAGCGGGGGTAACAATGAGCAGTTCTTC. It specifies CASSQWNSGGNNEQFF.